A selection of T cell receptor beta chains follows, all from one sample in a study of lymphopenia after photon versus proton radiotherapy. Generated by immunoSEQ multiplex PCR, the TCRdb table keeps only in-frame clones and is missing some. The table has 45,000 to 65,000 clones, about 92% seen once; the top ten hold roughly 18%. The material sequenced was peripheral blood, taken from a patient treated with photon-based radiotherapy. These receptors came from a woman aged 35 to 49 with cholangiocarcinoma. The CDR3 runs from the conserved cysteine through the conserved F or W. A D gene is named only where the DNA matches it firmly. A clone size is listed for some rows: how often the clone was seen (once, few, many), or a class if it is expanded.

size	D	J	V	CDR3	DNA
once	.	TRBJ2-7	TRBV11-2	CASTEGNEQYF	TGTGCCAGCACAGAGGGGAACGAGCAGTACTTC
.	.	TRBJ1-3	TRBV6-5	CASSYSRQTSGNTIYF	TGTGCCAGCAGTTACTCCAGACAGACGTCTGGAAACACCATATATTTT
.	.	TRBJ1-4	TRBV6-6	CASRTPTVDEKLFF	TGTGCCAGCAGGACGCCGACGGTGGATGAAAAACTGTTTTTT
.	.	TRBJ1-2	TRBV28	CASSFQRNYGYTF	TGTGCCAGCAGTTTCCAGAGAAACTATGGCTACACCTTC
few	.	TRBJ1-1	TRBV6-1	CASSEPRLGNTEAFF	TGTGCCAGCAGTGAACCTAGGCTGGGGAACACTGAAGCTTTCTTT
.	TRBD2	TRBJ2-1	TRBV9	CASTPSGRAVEQFF	TGTGCCAGCACCCCTAGCGGGAGGGCCGTTGAGCAGTTCTTC
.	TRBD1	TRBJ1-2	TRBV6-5	CASSFGGDSYGYTF	TGTGCCAGCAGCTTCGGCGGGGACAGCTATGGCTACACCTTC
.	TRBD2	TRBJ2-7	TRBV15	CATSSLGLAGDYEQYF	TGTGCCACCAGCAGCCTCGGACTAGCGGGGGACTACGAGCAGTACTTC
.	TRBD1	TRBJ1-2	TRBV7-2	CASSSGQVGGYTF	TGTGCCAGCAGCTCTGGACAGGTTGGTGGCTACACCTTC
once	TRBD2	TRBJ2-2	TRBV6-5	CASSYQAGVDTGELFF	TGTGCCAGCAGTTACCAGGCGGGAGTGGACACCGGGGAGCTGTTTTTT
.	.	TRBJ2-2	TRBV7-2	CASSFERAGELFF	TGTGCCAGCAGCTTTGAGCGGGCCGGGGAGCTGTTTTTT